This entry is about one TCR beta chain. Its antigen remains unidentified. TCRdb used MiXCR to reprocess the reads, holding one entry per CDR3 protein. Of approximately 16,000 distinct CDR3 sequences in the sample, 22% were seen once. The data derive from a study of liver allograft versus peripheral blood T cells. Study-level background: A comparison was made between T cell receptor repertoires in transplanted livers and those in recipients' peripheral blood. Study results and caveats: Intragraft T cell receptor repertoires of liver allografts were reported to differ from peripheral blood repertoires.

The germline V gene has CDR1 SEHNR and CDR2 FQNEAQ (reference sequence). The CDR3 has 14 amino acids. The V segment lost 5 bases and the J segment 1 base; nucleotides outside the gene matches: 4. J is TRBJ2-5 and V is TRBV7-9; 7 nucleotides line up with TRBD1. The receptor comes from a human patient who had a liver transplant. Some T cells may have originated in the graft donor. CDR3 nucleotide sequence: TGTGCCAGCAGCCTTCGACAGGGCCAAGAGACCCAGTACTTC. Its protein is CASSLRQGQETQYF.